One T cell receptor (beta chain) is described in this entry. The antigen is not known. Method: immunoSEQ multiplex PCR; TCRdb's copy keeps in-frame clones and lacks some. The data contain roughly 59,000 clones, approximately 92% of them seen just once; the ten biggest clones take up around 15%. The sample is drawn from a study of OX40 agonist ivuxolimab in advanced cancers. Study overall: Ivuxolimab was administered intravenously to patients at 0.01 to 10 mg/kg every 2 weeks.

The CDR3 is 14 residues long. The germline V gene has CDR1 SGHTA and CDR2 FQGNSA. Trimming stripped 6 bases from V and 5 bases from J, with 16 bases between. Overall study findings and caveats: Clonal expansion was seen in CD4+ and CD8+ blood T cells by week 6 at 0.1 to 3.0 mg/kg.

Sequenced here: CD4+ or CD8+ T cells sorted from blood, sampled in a trial of the OX40 agonist ivuxolimab. The chain uses TRBV7-2 and TRBJ1-2, with D maybe TRBD1 (5 bases). The origin of this receptor is an adult with an advanced solid tumor such as melanoma, head and neck, liver or kidney cancer. The CDR3 is CASSWGTDLYGYTF. In nucleotides, the CDR3 is TGTGCCAGCAGTTGGGGGACCGACCTATATGGCTACACCTTC.